What follows are 22 T cell receptor beta chains derived from one specimen sequenced in a study of CD4+ T cells in melanoma. Here immunoSEQ multiplex PCR was the method, and the copy in TCRdb shows in-frame clones only, minus some. The top ten clones hold about 1.6% of a sample with roughly 150,000 clones, around nine tenths of them seen once. The receptors shown here come from a human donor with melanoma.

This clone showed up just once. The V and J genes are TRBV5-1 and TRBJ2-2; TRBD1 aligns across 9 bases. The V gene end was trimmed by 4 bases and the J gene end by 5 bases; junction bases not matched to a gene: 18. The CDR3 extends over 19 amino acids. CDR1 and CDR2 from the germline V gene are SGHRS and YFSETQ. CDR3 bases: TGCGCCAGCAGCCAGGCCGGGACAGGGATGTTTTACGGGACCGGGGAGCTGTTTTTT. It codes for CASSQAGTGMFYGTGELFF.

The J gene is TRBJ1-3, the V gene TRBV9; 7 nucleotides line up with TRBD1. Germline CDR1 and CDR2: SGDLS and YYNGEE. The CDR3 length is 15 residues. V dropped 0 bases and J dropped 7; count of bases not matched to a gene: 7. The CDR3 here is CASSVGEGQSNTIYF. The CDR3 DNA is TGTGCCAGCAGCGTAGGGGAGGGACAGTCGAACACCATATATTTT.

The CDR3 DNA is TGTGCCTCGAGCTGGGGCACAGATACGCAGTATTTT. Protein: CASSWGTDTQYF. The chain joins TRBV30 to TRBJ2-3; D uncertain. The CDR3 sequence is 12 residues long. Looked up from germline, CDR1 is GTSNPN and CDR2 is SVGIG (reference sequence). The ends were cut back, 7 bases at V and 1 base at J, with 9 bases in the middle.

The chain couples TRBV5-1 to TRBJ1-3, with D possibly TRBD1 on 6 matching bases. V was trimmed by 4 bases and J by 3 bases, leaving 11 bases between them. The CDR3 totals 14 residues. CDR1 SGHRS and CDR2 YFSETQ come from the germline V gene. CDR3 nucleotides: TGCGCCAGCAGCGTAACAGGGCTTGGAAACACCATATATTTT. Amino acid sequence: CASSVTGLGNTIYF. The whole variable domain, filled in from reference TRBV5-1 and TRBJ1-3, reads KAGVTQTPRYLIKTRGQQVTLSCSPISGHRSVSWYQQTPGQGLQFLFEYFSETQRNKGNFPGRFSGRQFSNSRSEMNVSTLELGDSALYLCASSVTGLGNTIYFGEGSWLTVV.

DNA of the CDR3: TGTGCCAGCAGTTACTCTGGGACCACTGGAAACACCATATATTTT. It specifies CASSYSGTTGNTIYF. The chain employs TRBV6-5 and TRBJ1-3; D may be TRBD1 (5 bases). This CDR3 is built from 15 residues. The germline V gene encodes CDR1 MNHEY and CDR2 SVGAGI. Trimming shortened V by 0 bases and J by 2 bases, and 8 bases separated the two germline ends.

Only one count was recorded for this clone. The genes are TRBV7-2 and TRBJ2-1; D unresolved. Germline V CDR1 and CDR2: SGHTA, FQGNSA. Trimming left V 7 bases short and J 8 bases short, with 24 bases between. This CDR3 is 16 amino acids long. The DNA for the CDR3 is TGTGCCAGCACCCCACAAGCCGGGCTCAACCCCTATGAGCAGTTCTTC. Translated: CASTPQAGLNPYEQFF.

V usage is TRBV9 and J usage is TRBJ2-3; 7 bases agree with TRBD2. The CDR3 has 16 amino acids. The V gene's germline CDR1 is SGDLS and CDR2 YYNGEE. With 4 bases clipped from V and 1 base from J, the junction kept 9 bases outside the gene matches. CDR3 sequence: CASSRGGSGRTDTQYF. The CDR3 nucleotides read TGTGCCAGCAGCCGAGGCGGGAGCGGCCGCACAGATACGCAGTATTTT.

The J gene is TRBJ2-3, the V gene TRBV5-4; maybe TRBD1 (6 bases). The CDR3 is 14 residues long. Germline V gene sequence: CDR1 SGHNT, CDR2 YYREEE (reference sequence). V lost 3 bases, J lost 3 bases, and 11 bases lay in between. The CDR3 region has the DNA TGTGCCAGCAGCTCCCCGGACAGAACAGATACGCAGTATTTT. It codes for CASSSPDRTDTQYF.

This clone came up once. The rearrangement joins TRBV5-1 to TRBJ1-3, with 7 bases that match TRBD1. Unmatched junction bases numbered 8, after V lost 4 bases and J lost 4 bases. This CDR3 has 15 residues. Germline V CDR1 and CDR2: SGHRS, YFSETQ. The CDR3 sequence is CASSTQGERGNTIYF. CDR3 coding DNA: TGCGCCAGCAGCACGCAGGGGGAGAGGGGAAACACCATATATTTT. The variable domain in full, completed from reference TRBV5-1 and TRBJ1-3, reads KAGVTQTPRYLIKTRGQQVTLSCSPISGHRSVSWYQQTPGQGLQFLFEYFSETQRNKGNFPGRFSGRQFSNSRSEMNVSTLELGDSALYLCASSTQGERGNTIYFGEGSWLTVV.

The V and J genes are TRBV5-1 and TRBJ2-1; D may be TRBD1 or TRBD2 (5 bases each). The length of the CDR3 is 16 residues. Trimming stripped 1 base from V and 2 bases from J, with 13 bases between. Germline lookup yields CDR1 SGHRS and CDR2 YFSETQ. The CDR3 region is CASSLSGTDTYNEQFF. The CDR3 bases are TGCGCCAGCAGCTTGTCTGGGACCGACACCTACAATGAGCAGTTCTTC.

V is TRBV29-1 and J is TRBJ1-5; D unresolved. Trimming left V 4 bases short and J 7 bases short, with 11 bases between. The CDR3 spans 12 residues. CDR1 and CDR2 (germline): SQVTM, ANQGSEA. The CDR3 DNA is TGCAGCGTTGGAGGGTTTGGGCAGCCCCAGCATTTT. This translates into CSVGGFGQPQHF.

The chain combines TRBV5-6 with TRBJ1-4; possibly TRBD1 for D (5 bases). V was pared by 2 bases and J by 5 bases, with 16 bases between. The CDR3 contains 16 residues. The germline V gene encodes CDR1 SGHDT and CDR2 YYEEEE. DNA of the CDR3: TGTGCCAGCAGCTTTGGGTTGAGGGACTCAAATGAAAAACTGTTTTTT. Its translation: CASSFGLRDSNEKLFF.

J is TRBJ2-7 and V is TRBV5-1, with D maybe TRBD1 (5 bases). Trimming stripped 5 bases from V and 0 bases from J, with 15 bases between. The CDR3 spans 15 residues. Germline CDR1 reads SGHRS; CDR2 reads YFSETQ. The CDR3 coding sequence is TGCGCCAGCAGTTCGGACACCTACTTCTCCTACGAGCAGTACTTC. This sequence encodes CASSSDTYFSYEQYF.

V gene TRBV5-4 combines with J gene TRBJ2-3; weak D call: TRBD2 (5 bases). The CDR3 length is 13 residues. V lost 0 bases, J lost 8 bases, and 10 bases lay in between. Germline V gene data show CDR1 as SGHNT and CDR2 as YYREEE (reference sequence). CDR3 sequence reads: CASSLGVEGTQYF. As DNA, the CDR3 is TGTGCCAGCAGCTTGGGGGTAGAGGGTACGCAGTATTTT.

This clone was seen a single time. This chain links TRBV28 with TRBJ1-4; D is unclear. Per the germline V gene, CDR1 is MDHEN and CDR2 is SYDVKM. The length of the CDR3 is 18 residues. Trimming left V 1 base short and J 1 base short, with 16 bases between. CDR3 sequence: CASSLLRGLRRTNEKLFF. The DNA of the CDR3 is TGTGCCAGCAGTTTATTGAGAGGGCTCCGGAGAACTAATGAAAAACTGTTTTTT.

The gene calls are TRBV5-8 and TRBJ1-2; 7 bases are shared with TRBD1. CDR3 length equals 16 residues. The V gene end was trimmed by 6 bases and the J gene end by 7 bases; junction bases not matched to a gene: 18. Germline V CDR1 and CDR2: SGHTS, YDEGEE. CDR3 in DNA: TGTGCCAGCATCCCCCTAGGGGAGGGGGCACGGTCTGGCTACACCTTC. Amino acids: CASIPLGEGARSGYTF.

This clone was seen once. The sample holds other DNA sequences that translate to the same CDR3. This chain uses TRBV18 with TRBJ1-1, with 7 bases fitting TRBD1. The CDR3 runs to 15 residues. Trimming took 4 bases from V and 0 from J; bases not matched to a gene: 5. Germline V lookup: CDR1 KGHSH, CDR2 LQKENI. CDR3 in DNA: TGTGCCAGCTCACGAAACAGGGGTCTGAACACTGAAGCTTTCTTT. Encoded protein: CASSRNRGLNTEAFF.

The V call is TRBV5-1, the J call TRBJ1-4, with D possibly being TRBD1 (5 bases). This CDR3 spans 14 amino acids. With 0 bases removed from V and 6 bases from J, the gap between germline ends came to 9 bases. The germline gives CDR1 SGHRS, CDR2 YFSETQ. The CDR3 nucleotides are TGCGCCAGCAGCTTGGGGGGGATGGATGAAAAACTGTTTTTT. Translating gives CASSLGGMDEKLFF.

The chain joins TRBV5-1 to TRBJ2-5; 10 bases map to TRBD1. The germline gives CDR1 SGHRS, CDR2 YFSETQ. With V trimmed by 3 bases and J by 3 bases, 5 bases remained unmatched. CDR3 length: 15 amino acids. CDR3: CASSWSGTGEETQYF. CDR3 DNA: TGCGCCAGCAGCTGGTCGGGGACAGGGGAAGAGACCCAGTACTTC.

The gene calls are TRBV19 and TRBJ1-5; D is ambiguous. V was pared by 7 bases and J by 2 bases, with 15 bases between. The CDR3 spans 15 residues. Germline V gene sequence: CDR1 LNHDA, CDR2 SQIVND (reference sequence). CDR3 DNA sequence: TGTGCCAGTAATCCTCCGGGGAAACGCAATCAGCCCCAGCATTTT. Encoded protein: CASNPPGKRNQPQHF.

The gene calls are TRBV27 and TRBJ2-5; the D gene is possibly TRBD2 (6 bases). V shed 6 bases and J shed 3 bases, with 14 bases lying between them. The CDR3 has 14 residues. Germline values: CDR1 MNHEY, CDR2 SMNVEV (reference sequence). The CDR3 region is CASRGGRTKETQYF. In nucleotides, the CDR3 is TGTGCCAGCAGGGGGGGACGGACAAAAGAGACCCAGTACTTC.

The chain carries TRBV29-1 and TRBJ2-1; 8 nucleotides match TRBD2. In germline, CDR1 is SQVTM, CDR2 ANQGSEA. Trimming at V came to 4 bases and at J to 4 bases, leaving 3 bases not matched to a gene. The CDR3 runs 13 residues. CDR3 sequence (DNA): TGCAGCGTTGCGGGGGGGCGATACAATGAGCAGTTCTTC. Amino acid sequence: CSVAGGRYNEQFF.